Listed below are T cell receptor beta chains from one sample, sequenced in a study of CD8+ T cells in alopecia areata. Only in-frame clones appear in the TCRdb table, and some are missing; sequencing was by immunoSEQ multiplex PCR. The table lists around 35,000 clones, 45% to 60% of them singletons. Sequenced input: NKG2D-high CD8+ T cells sorted from blood. The receptors stem from a human donor with alopecia areata. The CDR3 runs from the conserved cysteine through the conserved F or W. Only some rows state a clone size, as once, few, many or a class for expanded clones.

TRBJ2-5	15	TRBV21-1	once	CASSKHKGVQETQYF
TRBJ2-7	14	TRBV7-2	few	CASSSGGSTHEQYF
TRBJ2-7	14	TRBV4-3	-	CASSHYRGSYEQYF
TRBJ2-7	13	TRBV7-2	-	CASSLALSYEQYF
TRBJ1-1	16	TRBV5-1	-	CASSFFRQGADTEAFF
TRBJ1-2	13	TRBV9	-	CASSVGSPYGYTF
TRBJ2-6	15	TRBV2	few	CASTELRAGANVLTF
TRBJ2-7	16	TRBV5-1	few	CASTTFQGAEIYEQYF
TRBJ2-7	13	TRBV11-1	-	CASRDGLVYEQYF
TRBJ1-6	16	TRBV4-3	-	CASSQGTASYNSPLHF
TRBJ2-7	15	TRBV4-3	-	CASSRGTIGVYEQYF
TRBJ1-5	13	TRBV4-1	-	CASSQATRGPQHF
TRBJ2-5	14	TRBV10-3	-	CAISETSGEETQYF
TRBJ2-1	15	TRBV7-9	-	CASSPRTSSYNEQFF
TRBJ2-2	15	TRBV6-5	-	CASSYSGLDGGELFF
TRBJ2-1	17	TRBV27	-	CASSLYPPGETYNEQFF
TRBJ2-7	12	TRBV6-8	-	CASSYRGTLRNF